One sample yielded the 16 T cell receptor beta chains listed below, sequenced in a study of regulatory T cells in long-lasting Graves disease. As to time point: persistent/refractory GD, antithyroid drugs over 5 years with positive TRAb. RNA from PBMCs was the source of the TCR library. HTBI primers from iRepertoire and Arm-PCR of CDR3 regions yielded the TCR beta libraries. TCRdb re-derived calls from the multiplex PCR reads in MiXCR, one entry per CDR3 protein. The table includes approximately 500,000 distinct CDR3 sequences, roughly 21% detected once. The source material was peripheral blood mononuclear cells (PBMCs), sampled when the disease was refractory, from a patient treated with antithyroid drugs. The origin of the receptors is a female donor with Graves disease.

This clonotype was observed a few times. This chain connects TRBV7-9 to TRBJ1-1, with a possible D match to TRBD1 (5 bases). The CDR3 covers 14 residues. V shed 5 bases and J shed 7 bases, with 17 bases lying between them. Germline assignment: CDR1 SEHNR and CDR2 FQNEAQ (reference sequence). The CDR3 reads CASSLPGRDHEAFF. As DNA, the CDR3 is TGTGCCAGCAGCCTCCCAGGCAGGGACCATGAAGCTTTCTTT.

At least ten counts were recorded for this clonotype. V and J are TRBV2 and TRBJ2-5; D is uncertain. Germline V gene sequence: CDR1 SNHLY, CDR2 FYNNEI. The CDR3 is 13 residues long. Trimming cost V 7 bases and J 5 bases, with 14 bases left between them. CDR3 DNA sequence: TGTGCCAGCATTCTTACCCTGCGGGAGACCCAGTACTTC. Translating gives CASILTLRETQYF.

The table lists this clonotype with many counts. The V gene is TRBV28, the J gene TRBJ1-6, with a tentative D call TRBD1 (5 bases). Germline CDR1 reads MDHEN; CDR2 reads SYDVKM. CDR3 length equals 16 residues. Trimming pared 3 bases from V and 9 bases from J, leaving 18 bases between. The CDR3 sequence: CASSFPGVPGSSPLHF. The CDR3 bases are TGTGCCAGCAGTTTCCCCGGCGTGCCAGGGTCTTCACCCCTCCACTTT.

This clonotype showed up just once. This clone may be a read error of a much larger clone one base away. This chain uses TRBV6-2 or TRBV6-3 with TRBJ1-5, with D maybe TRBD1 (5 bases). The ends were cut back, 6 bases at V and 4 bases at J, with 22 bases in the middle. The germline V gene encodes CDR1 MNHEY and CDR2 SVGEGT. The length of the CDR3 is 17 residues. CDR3 protein: CASSHENPGRGNQPQHF. For the CDR3, the DNA is TGTGCCAGCAGCCATGAGAACCCGGGACGAGGGAATCAGCCCCAGCATTTT.

This chain connects TRBV4-3 to TRBJ2-7, with 7 bases matching TRBD1. The CDR3 is 16 amino acids. J gave up 7 bases and V 2 bases, and 14 bases lay outside the gene matches. The germline V gene has CDR1 LGHNA and CDR2 YSLEER. The chain's CDR3 is CASSQIFTSGGQEQYF. Here the CDR3 DNA reads TGCGCCAGCAGCCAAATTTTTACTTCTGGGGGACAGGAGCAGTACTTC.

In this sample, this clonotype turned up many times. V gene TRBV29-1 combines with J gene TRBJ1-5; no definite D call. The germline V gene has CDR1 SQVTM and CDR2 ANQGSEA. V was clipped by 5 bases and J by 6 bases, with 11 bases between them. The CDR3 length is 12 residues. The CDR3 DNA is TGCAGCGTTCTAAGGGAGGGTCAGCCCCAGCATTTT. Translation gives CSVLREGQPQHF.

This clonotype occurred many times. The V gene is TRBV2, the J gene TRBJ1-1; maybe TRBD1 (5 bases). Germline assignment: CDR1 SNHLY and CDR2 FYNNEI. V dropped 3 bases and J dropped 10 bases, with 12 bases sitting between them. The CDR3 runs to 12 residues. Here the CDR3 DNA reads TGTGCCAGCAGTGAGGGTGGGGGGGGAGCTTTCTTT. Its translation: CASSEGGGGAFF. Full variable domain (remainder filled in from reference TRBV2 and TRBJ1-1): EPEVTQTPSHQVTQMGQEVILRCVPISNHLYFYWYRQILGQKVEFLVSFYNNEISEKSEIFDDQFSVERPDGSNFTLKIRSTKLEDSAMYFCASSEGGGGAFFGQGTRLTVV.

This clonotype was found a few times. The chain employs TRBV6-1 and TRBJ1-3, with no clear D. Trimming pared 8 bases from V and 0 bases from J, leaving 11 bases between. Germline CDR1 MNHNS, CDR2 SASEGT. CDR3 size: 14 residues. CDR3 residues: CASLSRVSGNTIYF. The CDR3 DNA is TGTGCCAGCTTATCGAGAGTCTCTGGAAACACCATATATTTT.

This sequence joins TRBV4-2 and TRBJ1-1; 8 bases agree with TRBD1. The ends lost 6 bases at V and 5 bases at J; junction bases unmatched: 8. CDR1 and CDR2 (germline): LGHNA, YNFKEQ. The CDR3 has 14 amino acids. The CDR3 DNA is TGTGCCAGCAGTCAGACAGGGGATAGGACTGAAGCTTTCTTT. Protein sequence: CASSQTGDRTEAFF.

Here the CDR3 DNA reads TGTGCCAGCAGCTCCCGGGCTTACAATGAGCAGTTCTTC. Its translation is CASSSRAYNEQFF. The chain uses TRBV7-9 and TRBJ2-5, with D unresolved. The DNA end lines up better with TRBJ2-1; the J call may be wrong. This CDR3 contains 13 residues. Germline V gives CDR1 SEHNR, CDR2 FQNEAQ (reference sequence).

This clonotype occurred many times. The genes are TRBV19 and TRBJ1-5; 7 bases line up with TRBD1. CDR1 LNHDA and CDR2 SQIVND come from the germline V gene (reference sequence). With V trimmed by 4 bases and J by 1 base, 7 bases remained unmatched. The CDR3 is made up of 16 amino acids. The CDR3 DNA follows: TGTGCCAGTAGTACGCTTACAGGGGACAGCAATCAGCCCCAGCATTTT. It codes for CASSTLTGDSNQPQHF.

This clonotype has ten or more counts. CDR3 region: CSVGGPGDDYTF. For the CDR3, the DNA is TGCAGCGTTGGGGGGCCAGGGGACGACTACACCTTC. V gene TRBV29-1 combines with J gene TRBJ1-2; possible D gene TRBD1, 6 bases. This CDR3 region has 12 residues. Trimming removed 4 bases from V and 10 bases from J, with 16 bases in between. CDR1 is SQVTM, CDR2 ANQGSEA, per germline.

This clonotype was detected ten times or more. In nucleotides, the CDR3 is TGCGCCAGCAGCAGGAATCGATCCGGGATCACACAAGAGACCCAGTACTTC. This gives the protein CASSRNRSGITQETQYF. V gene TRBV5-1 combines with J gene TRBJ2-5, with a weak D call TRBD2 (5 bases). The CDR3 has 17 amino acids. Germline V gene sequence: CDR1 SGHRS, CDR2 YFSETQ. Trimming pared 4 bases from V and 2 bases from J, leaving 21 bases between.

Ten or more counts support this clonotype. The chain has TRBV20-1 and TRBJ2-5, with D hard to call. Between the trimmed V and J ends, which lost 0 bases and 2 bases, there was a span of 7 bases. The CDR3 is 13 amino acids. The germline V gene has CDR1 DFQATT and CDR2 SNEGSKA (reference sequence). In nucleotides, the CDR3 is TGCAGTGCTAGAGATCTGAGACAAGAGACCCAGTACTTC. It is translated as CSARDLRQETQYF.

This clonotype was recorded at least ten times. V gene TRBV12-3 or TRBV12-4 combines with J gene TRBJ1-4, with D uncertain. Trimming removed 6 bases from V and 0 bases from J, with 11 bases in between. This CDR3 region has 15 residues. The CDR3 loop reads CASREEFATNEKLFF. In DNA, the CDR3 is TGTGCCAGCAGGGAGGAATTTGCAACTAATGAAAAACTGTTTTTT.

This clonotype was counted many times. The gene calls are TRBV27 and TRBJ1-1; D is uncertain. Per germline, CDR1 MNHEY and CDR2 SMNVEV (reference sequence). This CDR3 region has 15 residues. Trimming stripped 7 bases from V and 6 bases from J, with 21 bases between. This CDR3 is CASKVPRRVKPEAFF. The CDR3 nucleotides read TGTGCCAGCAAAGTCCCGCGAAGGGTGAAGCCTGAAGCTTTCTTT.